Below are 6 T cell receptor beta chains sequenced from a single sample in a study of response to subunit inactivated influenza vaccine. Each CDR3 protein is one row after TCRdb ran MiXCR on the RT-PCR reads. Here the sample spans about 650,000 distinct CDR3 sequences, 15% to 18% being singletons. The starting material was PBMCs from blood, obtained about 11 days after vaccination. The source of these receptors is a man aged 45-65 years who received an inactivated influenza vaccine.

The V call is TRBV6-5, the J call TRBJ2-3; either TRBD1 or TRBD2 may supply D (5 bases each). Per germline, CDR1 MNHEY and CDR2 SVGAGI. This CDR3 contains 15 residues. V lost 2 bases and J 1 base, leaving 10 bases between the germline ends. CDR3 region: CASSYGGTGTDTQYF. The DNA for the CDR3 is TGTGCCAGCAGTTACGGGGGTACGGGCACAGATACGCAGTATTTT.

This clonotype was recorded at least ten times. CDR3 coding DNA: TGTGCCAGCAGCTTTATCTATACCGGGGAGCTGTTTTTT. It specifies CASSFIYTGELFF. V gene TRBV28 combines with J gene TRBJ2-2; D not resolved. This CDR3 spans 13 amino acids. V was trimmed by 6 bases and J by 5 bases, leaving 10 bases between them. Germline lookup yields CDR1 MDHEN and CDR2 SYDVKM.

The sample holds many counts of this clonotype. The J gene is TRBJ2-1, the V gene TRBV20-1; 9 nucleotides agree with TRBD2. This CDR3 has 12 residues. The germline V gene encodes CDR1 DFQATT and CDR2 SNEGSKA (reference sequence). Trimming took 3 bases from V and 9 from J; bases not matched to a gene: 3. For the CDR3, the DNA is TGCAGTGCTAGTGAACTAGCGGGTGAGCAGTTCTTC. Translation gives CSASELAGEQFF.

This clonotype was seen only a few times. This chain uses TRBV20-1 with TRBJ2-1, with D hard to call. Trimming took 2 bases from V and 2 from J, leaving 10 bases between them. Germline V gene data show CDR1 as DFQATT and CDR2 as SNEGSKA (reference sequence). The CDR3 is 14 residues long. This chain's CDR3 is CSARLGGPYNEQFF. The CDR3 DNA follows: TGCAGTGCTAGACTCGGCGGACCCTACAATGAGCAGTTCTTC.

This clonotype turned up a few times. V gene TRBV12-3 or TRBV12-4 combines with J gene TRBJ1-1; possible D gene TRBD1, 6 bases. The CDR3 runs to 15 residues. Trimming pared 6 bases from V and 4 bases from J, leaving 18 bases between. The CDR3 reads CASRPSGGAGTEAFF. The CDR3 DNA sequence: TGTGCCAGCAGACCCTCGGGGGGGGCTGGCACTGAAGCTTTCTTT.

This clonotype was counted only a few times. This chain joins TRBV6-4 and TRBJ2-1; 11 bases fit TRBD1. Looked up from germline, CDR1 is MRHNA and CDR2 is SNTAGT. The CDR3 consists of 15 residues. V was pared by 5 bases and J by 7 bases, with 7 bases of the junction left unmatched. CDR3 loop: CASSKDRGQGNEQFF. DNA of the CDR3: TGTGCCAGCAGTAAGGACAGGGGGCAGGGTAATGAGCAGTTCTTC.